This T cell receptor beta chain was sequenced for a study of blood T cell repertoires in COVID-19. Study-wide background: Specimens from acute and convalescent COVID-19 originated in the United States, Italy and Spain.

Measured with immunoSEQ multiplex PCR; TCRdb has only the in-frame clones, and not every one. The sample carries roughly 310,000 clones, around nine tenths recorded once. CDR1 MNHEY and CDR2 SVGAGI come from the germline V gene. Unmatched junction bases numbered 3, after V lost 6 bases and J lost 9 bases. The CDR3 has 13 amino acids. The chain employs TRBV6-5 and TRBJ1-6; 9 bases line up with TRBD1. The material sequenced was peripheral blood. The source is a woman aged 45-65 years with active or convalescent COVID-19. The CDR3, as DNA: TGTGCCAGCAGGGGACAGGGAGGTTCACCCCTCCACTTT. Translating it yields CASRGQGGSPLHF.